These 24 T cell receptor beta chains came from one sample sequenced in a study of shared clonotypes between healthy human individuals. Libraries were prepared by immunoSEQ multiplex PCR; TCRdb keeps only in-frame clonotypes and omits some of them. Here the sample spans millions of clones, over 85% being singletons. The source material was naive CD4+ T cells from PBMCs. Sample subset: CD45RA+ positively selected. Receptors were obtained from a man between 18 and 29 years old in good health. Some clones in this sample may be carry-over from other donors' samples.

The chain links TRBV10-3 to TRBJ2-7; 10 bases fit TRBD1. Germline V gene lookup returns CDR1 ENHRY and CDR2 SYGVKD. The V gene end was trimmed by 6 bases and the J gene end by 1 base; junction bases not matched to a gene: 3. The CDR3 spans 14 residues. The CDR3 nucleotides are TGTGCCATCAGGGGGACAGGGGATTCCTACGAGCAGTACTTC. This sequence encodes CAIRGTGDSYEQYF.

The V call is TRBV4-1, the J call TRBJ1-2; no firm D call. CDR1 and CDR2 from the germline V gene are MGHRA and YSYEKL. This CDR3 comprises 14 residues. The germline V and J ends were trimmed by 0 bases and 8 bases, with 13 bases remaining between them. The CDR3 nucleotides are TGCGCCAGCAGCCAAGATCTTAGGGTTGTGGGCTACACCTTC. Translated, it gives CASSQDLRVVGYTF.

This clone was detected a few times. The chain recombines TRBV5-1 with TRBJ1-2; D unclear. Trimming left V 4 bases short and J 3 bases short, with 7 bases between. CDR3 length: 12 residues. Germline CDR1 reads SGHRS; CDR2 reads YFSETQ. The CDR3 spells CASSRRDYGYTF. Here the CDR3 DNA reads TGCGCCAGCAGCCGGCGGGACTATGGCTACACCTTC.

DNA of the CDR3: TGTGCCAGCAGCGTAGTGAGAGGAGGAAAGGCAGATACGCAGTATTTT. Protein sequence: CASSVVRGGKADTQYF. The chain recombines TRBV9 with TRBJ2-3; a possible D gene is TRBD2 (5 bases). The CDR3 length is 16 residues. Trimming left V 0 bases short and J 4 bases short, with 15 bases between. In germline, CDR1 is SGDLS, CDR2 YYNGEE.

CDR3 nucleotides: TGTGCCAGTAGTATTAAGGGGCCCTCGGCCCAGCATTTT. This gives the protein CASSIKGPSAQHF. The V and J genes are TRBV19 and TRBJ1-5, with a weak D call TRBD1 (5 bases). There are 13 residues in the CDR3. CDR1 and CDR2 from the germline V gene are LNHDA and SQIVND (reference sequence). Trimming stripped 3 bases from V and 11 bases from J, with 14 bases between.

This chain uses TRBV6-6 with TRBJ2-5; D not certain. Trimming removed 10 bases at V and 7 bases at J, with 19 bases between. Looked up from germline, CDR1 is MNHNY and CDR2 is SVGAGI (reference sequence). The CDR3 covers 13 residues. The CDR3 is CATIGTDDRTQYF. In DNA, the CDR3 is TGTGCCACCATCGGAACGGATGATAGGACCCAGTACTTC.

The chain links TRBV28 to TRBJ2-7; D unresolved. Trimming stripped 3 bases from V and 8 bases from J, with 8 bases between. The CDR3 is 11 amino acids. The germline gives CDR1 MDHEN, CDR2 SYDVKM. Here the CDR3 reads CASSLIGKQYF. In DNA, the CDR3 is TGTGCCAGCAGTTTGATTGGCAAGCAGTACTTC.

The chain uses TRBV27 and TRBJ1-1; D may be TRBD1 (5 bases). V gave up 4 bases and J gave up 6 bases, with 15 bases separating them. Germline V lookup: CDR1 MNHEY, CDR2 SMNVEV (reference sequence). This CDR3 has 14 residues. The CDR3 sequence is CASSSRVSRAEAFF. CDR3 nucleotide sequence: TGTGCCAGCAGTTCCAGGGTATCTAGGGCTGAAGCTTTCTTT.

Worth noting for this clone: The sample has other DNA sequences that encode this CDR3 too. V usage is TRBV28 and J usage is TRBJ2-7; the D is unclear. Per germline, CDR1 MDHEN and CDR2 SYDVKM. The length of the CDR3 is 12 residues. The germline V and J ends were trimmed by 1 base and 2 bases, with 3 bases remaining between them. CDR3 sequence reads: CASSLSAYEQYF. The CDR3 bases are TGTGCCAGCAGTTTATCCGCCTACGAGCAGTACTTC.

V and J are TRBV15 and TRBJ2-1; the match to TRBD2 covers 10 bases. The CDR3 length is 18 residues. With V trimmed by 0 bases and J by 1 base, 6 bases remained unmatched. Germline V CDR1 and CDR2: LNHNV, YYDKDF (reference sequence). The CDR3 loop is CATSRDGLAGVSYNEQFF. Here the CDR3 DNA reads TGTGCCACCAGCAGAGATGGGCTAGCGGGAGTTTCCTACAATGAGCAGTTCTTC.

This rearrangement joins TRBV9 to TRBJ2-3; 8 nucleotides align to TRBD1. CDR3 length equals 18 residues. V was pared by 1 base and J by 8 bases, with 18 bases of the junction left unmatched. Germline assignment: CDR1 SGDLS and CDR2 YYNGEE. CDR3 in amino acids: CASSVIEGGTGAWGTQYF. The CDR3 nucleotides read TGTGCCAGCAGCGTAATTGAAGGGGGGACAGGTGCATGGGGTACGCAGTATTTT.

The chain recombines TRBV12-5 with TRBJ2-2; no definite D call. Trimming took 5 bases from V and 8 from J, leaving 6 bases between them. The germline gives CDR1 LGHNT, CDR2 FRNRAP. The CDR3 has 11 amino acids. CDR3 nucleotides: TGTGCTAGTGGTAACTCAGGGGAGCTGTTTTTT. This encodes CASGNSGELFF. The entire variable domain, with the rest obtained from reference TRBV12-5 and TRBJ2-2, is as follows: DARVTQTPRHKVTEMGQEVTMRCQPILGHNTVFWYRQTMMQGLELLAYFRNRAPLDDSGMPKDRFSAEMPDATLATLKIQPSEPRDSAVYFCASGNSGELFFGEGSRLTVL.

The chain combines TRBV27 with TRBJ1-2; 9 bases are shared with TRBD1. The ends lost 6 bases at V and 8 bases at J; junction bases unmatched: 19. The CDR3 sequence is 17 residues long. Germline V gene sequence: CDR1 MNHEY, CDR2 SMNVEV (reference sequence). Here the CDR3 reads CASSRKSLQGAIGGYTF. As DNA, the CDR3 is TGTGCCAGCAGCCGCAAATCCCTACAGGGGGCGATAGGGGGCTACACCTTC.

In this sample, this clone turned up once. This sequence joins TRBV20-1 and TRBJ2-2; the D is unclear. Trimming removed 6 bases at V and 6 bases at J, with 5 bases between. The CDR3 has 10 residues. Germline V CDR1 and CDR2: DFQATT, SNEGSKA (reference sequence). This CDR3 is CSALPGELFF. CDR3 nucleotide sequence: TGCAGTGCCCTCCCCGGGGAGCTGTTTTTT.

The chain joins TRBV14 to TRBJ2-3, with 10 bases identical to TRBD2. Germline CDR1 and CDR2: SGHDN and FVKESK. V was clipped by 0 bases and J by 3 bases; unmatched bases: 6. The CDR3 consists of 17 residues. The CDR3 here is CASSQDLAGGRTDTQYF. DNA for the CDR3: TGTGCCAGCAGCCAAGATTTAGCGGGAGGTAGGACAGATACGCAGTATTTT.

DNA for the CDR3: TGTGCCAGCAGCCCCCAGTACGGGAGGGCCAGAAATGAGCAGTTCTTC. Translated, it gives CASSPQYGRARNEQFF. The genes are TRBV5-6 and TRBJ2-1, with 8 bases lining up with TRBD2. The CDR3 totals 16 residues. V dropped 4 bases and J dropped 7; count of bases not matched to a gene: 13. In germline, CDR1 is SGHDT, CDR2 YYEEEE.

This clone was detected once. The V call is TRBV30, the J call TRBJ2-7; 7 bases line up with TRBD1. Germline V gene data show CDR1 as GTSNPN and CDR2 as SVGIG (reference sequence). V lost 3 bases and J lost 2; bases outside the gene matches: 7. The CDR3 sequence is 14 residues long. CDR3 in amino acids: CAWRGEQGTYEQYF. DNA of the CDR3: TGTGCCTGGAGGGGCGAACAGGGGACCTACGAGCAGTACTTC. The full variable domain, with the rest looked up from reference TRBV30 and TRBJ2-7, is SQTIHQWPATLVQPVGSPLSLECTVEGTSNPNLYWYRQAAGRGLQLLFYSVGIGQISSEVPQNLSASRPQDRQFILSSKKLLLSDSGFYLCAWRGEQGTYEQYFGPGTRLTVT.

This clone was recorded only once. V and J are TRBV27 and TRBJ1-2; D is unresolved. Germline CDR1 and CDR2: MNHEY and SMNVEV (reference sequence). V gave up 5 bases and J gave up 6 bases, with 13 bases separating them. The length of the CDR3 is 13 residues. DNA of the CDR3: TGTGCCAGCAGTCCTACCGGGTCGAATGGCTACACCTTC. Amino acid sequence: CASSPTGSNGYTF.

This sequence joins TRBV5-1 and TRBJ1-4; 10 bases fit TRBD1. This CDR3 comprises 15 residues. V dropped 6 bases and J dropped 8; count of bases not matched to a gene: 10. Germline CDR1 and CDR2: SGHRS and YFSETQ. CDR3 loop: CASNRQGAFDEKLFF. DNA for the CDR3: TGCGCCAGCAACCGACAGGGGGCGTTTGACGAAAAACTGTTTTTT.

V usage is TRBV5-1 and J usage is TRBJ2-3; D call uncertain. The CDR3 runs to 14 residues. V gave up 4 bases and J gave up 0 bases, with 9 bases separating them. Germline-derived CDR1 and CDR2 are SGHRS and YFSETQ. CDR3 sequence (DNA): TGCGCCAGCAGCATTAGGGATAGCACAGATACGCAGTATTTT. Translation: CASSIRDSTDTQYF. The whole variable domain, remainder taken from reference TRBV5-1 and TRBJ2-3, is KAGVTQTPRYLIKTRGQQVTLSCSPISGHRSVSWYQQTPGQGLQFLFEYFSETQRNKGNFPGRFSGRQFSNSRSEMNVSTLELGDSALYLCASSIRDSTDTQYFGPGTRLTVL.

This clone appeared a few times. V usage is TRBV19 and J usage is TRBJ1-5; 9 nucleotides align to TRBD1. With 6 bases clipped from V and 9 bases from J, the junction kept 6 bases outside the gene matches. Germline V gene data show CDR1 as LNHDA and CDR2 as SQIVND (reference sequence). This CDR3 has 13 amino acids. CDR3 in amino acids: CASSLGQGTPQHF. CDR3 coding DNA: TGTGCCAGTAGCTTGGGACAGGGTACGCCCCAGCATTTT.

The chain uses TRBV9 and TRBJ2-3; D gene unclear. Germline V gene lookup returns CDR1 SGDLS and CDR2 YYNGEE. The CDR3 has 12 amino acids. Trimming took off 4 bases at V and 2 bases at J, with 5 bases between the two ends. The CDR3 DNA follows: TGTGCCAGCAGCATATACACAGATACGCAGTATTTT. It encodes CASSIYTDTQYF.

Points on this clone: Distinct nucleotide sequences in the sample also encode this CDR3. The V call is TRBV7-3, the J call TRBJ1-1; D is unresolved. Germline V lookup: CDR1 SGHTA, CDR2 FQGTGA. V dropped 1 base and J dropped 4 bases, with 7 bases sitting between them. CDR3 size: 13 residues. The CDR3 loop reads CASSLRPGTEAFF. The DNA of the CDR3 is TGTGCCAGCAGCTTAAGGCCAGGCACTGAAGCTTTCTTT. The full variable domain, in which reference TRBV7-3 and TRBJ1-1 provide the parts outside the CDR3, is GAGVSQTPSNKVTEKGKYVELRCDPISGHTALYWYRQSLGQGPEFLIYFQGTGAADDSGLPNDRFFAVRPEGSVSTLKIQRTERGDSAVYLCASSLRPGTEAFFGQGTRLTVV.

This chain uses TRBV19 with TRBJ1-4; D remains unclear. The V and J ends lost 8 bases and 8 bases respectively, with 9 bases between them. CDR3 length: 11 residues. Germline assignment: CDR1 LNHDA and CDR2 SQIVND (reference sequence). CDR3 in DNA: TGTGCCAGTGGGGTCCGGGAAAAACTGTTTTTT. Protein sequence: CASGVREKLFF.